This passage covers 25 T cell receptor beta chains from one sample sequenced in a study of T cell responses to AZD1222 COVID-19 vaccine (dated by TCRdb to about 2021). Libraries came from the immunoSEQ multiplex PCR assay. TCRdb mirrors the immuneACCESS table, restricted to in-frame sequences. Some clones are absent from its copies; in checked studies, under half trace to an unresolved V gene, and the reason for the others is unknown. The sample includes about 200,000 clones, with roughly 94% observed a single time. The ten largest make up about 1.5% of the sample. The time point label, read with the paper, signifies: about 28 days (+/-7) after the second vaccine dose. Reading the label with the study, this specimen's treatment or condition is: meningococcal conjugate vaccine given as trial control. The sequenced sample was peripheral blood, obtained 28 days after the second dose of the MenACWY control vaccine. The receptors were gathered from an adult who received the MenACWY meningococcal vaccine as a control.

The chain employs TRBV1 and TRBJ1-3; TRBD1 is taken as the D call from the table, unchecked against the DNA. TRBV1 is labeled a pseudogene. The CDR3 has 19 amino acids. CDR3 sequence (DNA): TGCACCAGCAGCCAAGAGACCACCCAGGGGCATCGTTCTGGAAACACCATATATTTT. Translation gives CTSSQETTQGHRSGNTIYF.

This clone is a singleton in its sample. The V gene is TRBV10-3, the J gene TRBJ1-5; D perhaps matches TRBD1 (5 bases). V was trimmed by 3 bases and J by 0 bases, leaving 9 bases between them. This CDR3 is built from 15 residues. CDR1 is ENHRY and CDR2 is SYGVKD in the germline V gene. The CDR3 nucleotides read TGTGCCATCAGTGACGGGGCGTATAGCAATCAGCCCCAGCATTTT. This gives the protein CAISDGAYSNQPQHF.

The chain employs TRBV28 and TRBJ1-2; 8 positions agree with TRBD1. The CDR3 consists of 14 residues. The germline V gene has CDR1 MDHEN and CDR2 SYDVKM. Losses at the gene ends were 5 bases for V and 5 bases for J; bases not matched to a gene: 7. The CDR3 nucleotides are TGTGCCAGCAGTGGATCGGGACAGGCTTATGGCTACACCTTC. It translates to CASSGSGQAYGYTF.

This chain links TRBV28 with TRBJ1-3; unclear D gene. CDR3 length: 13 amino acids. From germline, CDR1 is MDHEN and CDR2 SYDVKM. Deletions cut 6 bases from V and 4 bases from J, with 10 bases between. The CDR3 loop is CASSFFGGNTIYF. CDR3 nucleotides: TGTGCCAGCAGCTTTTTCGGGGGAAACACCATATATTTT.

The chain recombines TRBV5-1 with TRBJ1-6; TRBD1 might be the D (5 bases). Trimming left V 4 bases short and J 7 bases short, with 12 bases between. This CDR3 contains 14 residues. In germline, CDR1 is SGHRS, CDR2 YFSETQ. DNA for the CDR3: TGCGCCAGCAGCCAAAGACAGTCAAATTCACCCCTCCACTTT. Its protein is CASSQRQSNSPLHF.

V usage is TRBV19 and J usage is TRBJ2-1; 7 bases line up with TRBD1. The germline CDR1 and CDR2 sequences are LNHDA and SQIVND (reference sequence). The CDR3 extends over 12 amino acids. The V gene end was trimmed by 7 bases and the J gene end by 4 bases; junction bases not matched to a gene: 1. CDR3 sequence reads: CASKTGYNEQFF. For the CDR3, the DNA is TGTGCCAGTAAGACAGGGTACAATGAGCAGTTCTTC.

CDR3 in DNA: TGTGCCAGCAGCTTAGTGGTTCGGGCAGGGGGCGGCTACACCTTC. The encoded protein is CASSLVVRAGGGYTF. The J gene is TRBJ1-2, the V gene TRBV7-2; 8 bases agree with TRBD1. Germline CDR1 is SGHTA and CDR2 is FQGNSA. The junction had 9 bases not matched to a gene; V was cut back by 1 base and J by 8 bases. This CDR3 has 15 residues.

The CDR3 DNA is TGTGCCAGCACTGGGCATTCTAATGAAAAACTGTTTTTT. This codes for CASTGHSNEKLFF. V usage is TRBV6-6 and J usage is TRBJ1-4; D unresolved. The CDR3 totals 13 residues. V dropped 7 bases and J dropped 3 bases, with 9 bases sitting between them. Germline V lookup: CDR1 MNHNY, CDR2 SVGAGI (reference sequence).

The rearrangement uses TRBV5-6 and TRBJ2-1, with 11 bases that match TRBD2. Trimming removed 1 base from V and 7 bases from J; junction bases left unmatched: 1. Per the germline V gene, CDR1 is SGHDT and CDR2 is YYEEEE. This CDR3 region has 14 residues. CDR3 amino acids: CASSLTSGSNEQFF. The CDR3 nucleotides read TGTGCCAGCAGCTTGACTAGCGGGAGTAATGAGCAGTTCTTC.

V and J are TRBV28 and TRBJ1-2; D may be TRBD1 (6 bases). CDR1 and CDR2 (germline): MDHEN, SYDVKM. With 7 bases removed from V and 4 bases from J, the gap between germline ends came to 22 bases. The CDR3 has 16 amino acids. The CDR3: CASNLIVGGPVYGYTF. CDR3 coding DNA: TGTGCCAGCAACCTAATCGTTGGGGGGCCCGTCTATGGCTACACCTTC.

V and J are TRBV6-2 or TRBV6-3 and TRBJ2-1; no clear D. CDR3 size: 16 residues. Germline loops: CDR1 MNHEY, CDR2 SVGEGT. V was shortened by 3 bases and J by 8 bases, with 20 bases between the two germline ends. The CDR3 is CASSYSGEWDLDEQFF. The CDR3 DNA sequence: TGTGCCAGCAGTTATTCGGGTGAGTGGGATTTAGATGAGCAGTTCTTC.

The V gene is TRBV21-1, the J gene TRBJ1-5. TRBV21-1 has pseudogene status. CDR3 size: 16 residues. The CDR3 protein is CASTPLEGYSNQPQHF. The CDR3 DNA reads TGTGCCAGCACCCCCCTGGAGGGGTATAGCAATCAGCCCCAGCATTTT.

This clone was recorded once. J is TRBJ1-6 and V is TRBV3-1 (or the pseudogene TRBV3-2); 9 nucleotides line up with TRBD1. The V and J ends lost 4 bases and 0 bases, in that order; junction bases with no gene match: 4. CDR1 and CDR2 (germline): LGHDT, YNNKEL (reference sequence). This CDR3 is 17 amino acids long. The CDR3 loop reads CASSPGQGVSYNSPLHF. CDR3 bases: TGTGCCAGCAGCCCGGGACAGGGAGTCTCCTATAATTCACCCCTCCACTTT.

This CDR3 is CASSQENEQFF. In DNA form, the CDR3 reads TGTGCCAGCAGCCAAGAGAATGAGCAGTTCTTC. The rearrangement joins TRBV3-1 (or the pseudogene TRBV3-2) to TRBJ2-1; D ambiguous. Per germline, CDR1 LGHDT and CDR2 YNNKEL (reference sequence). CDR3 length: 11 residues. Trimming removed 0 bases from V and 7 bases from J, with 1 base in between.

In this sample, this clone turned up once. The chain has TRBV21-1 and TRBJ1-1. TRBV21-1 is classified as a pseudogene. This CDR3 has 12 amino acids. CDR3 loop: CASSKALGLDFF. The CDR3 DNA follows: TGTGCCAGCAGCAAAGCGCTAGGTTTGGATTTCTTT.

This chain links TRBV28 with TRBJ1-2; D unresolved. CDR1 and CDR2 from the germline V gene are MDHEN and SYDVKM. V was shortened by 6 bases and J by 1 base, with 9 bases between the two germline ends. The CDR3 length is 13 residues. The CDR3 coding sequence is TGTGCCAGCAGCCGCGACGGTAACTATGGCTACACCTTC. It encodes CASSRDGNYGYTF.

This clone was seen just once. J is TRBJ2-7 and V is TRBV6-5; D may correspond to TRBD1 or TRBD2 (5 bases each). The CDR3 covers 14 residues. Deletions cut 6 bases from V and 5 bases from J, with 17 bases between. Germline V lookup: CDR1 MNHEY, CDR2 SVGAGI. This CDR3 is CASSPGRSANEQYF. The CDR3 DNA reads TGTGCCAGCAGCCCGGGACGGTCGGCAAACGAGCAGTACTTC.

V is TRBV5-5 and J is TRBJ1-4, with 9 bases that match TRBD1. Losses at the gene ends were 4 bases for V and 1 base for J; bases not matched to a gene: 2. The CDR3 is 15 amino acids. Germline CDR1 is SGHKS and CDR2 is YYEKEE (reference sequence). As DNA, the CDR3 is TGTGCCAGCAGCCGGGGACAGGGAACTAATGAAAAACTGTTTTTT. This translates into CASSRGQGTNEKLFF.

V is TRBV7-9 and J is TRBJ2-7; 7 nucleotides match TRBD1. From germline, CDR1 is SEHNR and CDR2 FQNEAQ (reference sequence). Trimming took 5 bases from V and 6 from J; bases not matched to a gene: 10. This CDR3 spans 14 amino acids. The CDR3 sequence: CASSADRPGTEQYF. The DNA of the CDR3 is TGTGCCAGCAGCGCGGACAGGCCCGGGACCGAGCAGTACTTC.

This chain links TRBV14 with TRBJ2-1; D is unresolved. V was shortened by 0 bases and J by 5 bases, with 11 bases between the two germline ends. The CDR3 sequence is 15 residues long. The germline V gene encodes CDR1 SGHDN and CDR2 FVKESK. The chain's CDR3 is CASSQDPGRNNEQFF. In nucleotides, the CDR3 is TGTGCCAGCAGCCAAGATCCCGGCAGAAACAATGAGCAGTTCTTC.

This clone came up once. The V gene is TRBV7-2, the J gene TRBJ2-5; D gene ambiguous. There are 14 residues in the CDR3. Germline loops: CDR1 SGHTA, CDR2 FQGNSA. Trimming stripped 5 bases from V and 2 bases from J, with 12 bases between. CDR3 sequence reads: CASSAIGGQETQYF. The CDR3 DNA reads TGTGCCAGCAGCGCAATTGGCGGTCAAGAGACCCAGTACTTC. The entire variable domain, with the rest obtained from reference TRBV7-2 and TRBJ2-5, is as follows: GAGVSQSPSNKVTEKGKDVELRCDPISGHTALYWYRQSLGQGLEFLIYFQGNSAPDKSGLPSDRFSAERTGGSVSTLTIQRTQQEDSAVYLCASSAIGGQETQYFGPGTRLLVL.

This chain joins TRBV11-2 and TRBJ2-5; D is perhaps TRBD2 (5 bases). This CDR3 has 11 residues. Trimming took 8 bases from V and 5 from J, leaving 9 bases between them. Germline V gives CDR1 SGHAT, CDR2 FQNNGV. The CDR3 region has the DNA TGTGCCAGCGGGGAGTGGGAGACCCAGTACTTC. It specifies CASGEWETQYF.

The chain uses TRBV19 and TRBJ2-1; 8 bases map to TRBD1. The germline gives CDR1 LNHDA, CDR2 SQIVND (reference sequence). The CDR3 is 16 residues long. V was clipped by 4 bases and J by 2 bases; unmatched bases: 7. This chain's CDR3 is CASSTRTGYPYNEQFF. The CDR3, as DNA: TGTGCCAGTAGTACCCGGACAGGGTATCCCTACAATGAGCAGTTCTTC.

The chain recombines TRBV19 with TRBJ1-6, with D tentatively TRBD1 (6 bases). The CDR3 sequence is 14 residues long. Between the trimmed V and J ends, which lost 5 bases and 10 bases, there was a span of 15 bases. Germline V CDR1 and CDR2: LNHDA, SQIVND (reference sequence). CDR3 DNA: TGTGCCAGTAGTGCGACAGGTCAAGCGTCACCCCTCCACTTT. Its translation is CASSATGQASPLHF.

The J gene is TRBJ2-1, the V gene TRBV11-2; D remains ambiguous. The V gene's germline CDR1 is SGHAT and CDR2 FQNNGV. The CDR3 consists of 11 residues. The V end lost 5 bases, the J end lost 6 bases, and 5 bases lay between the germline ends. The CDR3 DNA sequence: TGTGCCAGCAGCCAATCCAATGAGCAGTTCTTC. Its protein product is CASSQSNEQFF.